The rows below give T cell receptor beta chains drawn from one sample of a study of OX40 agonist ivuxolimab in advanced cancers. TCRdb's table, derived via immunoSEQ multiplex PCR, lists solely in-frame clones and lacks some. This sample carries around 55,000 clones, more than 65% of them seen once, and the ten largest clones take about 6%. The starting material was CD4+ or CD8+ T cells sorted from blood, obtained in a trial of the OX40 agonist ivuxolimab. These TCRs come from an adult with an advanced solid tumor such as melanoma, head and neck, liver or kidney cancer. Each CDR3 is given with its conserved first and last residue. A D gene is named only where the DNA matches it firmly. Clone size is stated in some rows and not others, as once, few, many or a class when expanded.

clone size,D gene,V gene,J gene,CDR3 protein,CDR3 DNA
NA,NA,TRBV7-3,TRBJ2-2,CASSPVAENTGELFF,TGTGCCAGCAGCCCTGTAGCGGAGAACACCGGGGAGCTGTTTTTT
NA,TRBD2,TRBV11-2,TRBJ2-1,CASSVLAGGNNEQFF,TGTGCCAGCAGCGTCCTAGCGGGAGGGAACAATGAGCAGTTCTTC
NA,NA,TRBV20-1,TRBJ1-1,CSVRGALLAFF,TGCAGTGTCCGGGGAGCATTATTGGCTTTCTTT
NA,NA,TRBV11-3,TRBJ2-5,CASSLGGTETQYF,TGTGCCAGCAGCTTAGGAGGAACCGAGACCCAGTACTTC
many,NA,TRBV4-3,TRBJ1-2,CASSQDLLTTPYGYTF,TGCGCCAGCAGCCAAGATCTCCTTACAACCCCCTATGGCTACACCTTC
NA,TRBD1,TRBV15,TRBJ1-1,CATSTGGTEAFF,TGTGCCACCAGCACAGGGGGCACTGAAGCTTTCTTT
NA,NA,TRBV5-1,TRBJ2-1,CTSSLENNEQFF,TGCACCAGCAGCTTGGAGAACAATGAGCAGTTCTTC
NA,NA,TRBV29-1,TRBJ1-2,CSVFSNYGYTF,TGCAGCGTGTTCTCTAACTATGGCTACACCTTC
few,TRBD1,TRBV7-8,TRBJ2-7,CASSRTGGAYEQYF,TGTGCCAGCAGCCGGACAGGGGGGGCCTACGAGCAGTACTTC
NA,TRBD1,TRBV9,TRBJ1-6,CASSVGDRGNSPLHF,TGTGCCAGCAGCGTAGGAGACAGGGGTAATTCACCCCTCCACTTT